The T cell receptor beta chain described here comes from a study of T cells after yellow fever vaccination. The CDR3 runs 14 residues. Germline V gene data show CDR1 as MDHEN and CDR2 as SYDVKM. After removal of 4 bases from V and 2 bases from J, the junction contained 5 bases not matched to a gene. TCR cDNA, made by 5'RACE template switching, carried an added universal primer site and UMIs. Each CDR3 protein is one row after TCRdb ran MiXCR on the 5' RACE reads. The data show more than 110,000 distinct CDR3 sequences, with about 6.2% seen just once and approximately 0.67% held by the top ten. This clonotype occurred many times. Its target is unknown. General study findings and limits: Repertoires obtained by FACS sorting could include abundant clonotypes that entered as contaminants from the bulk population. The secondary response peaked faster, at day 5 versus 15, but was weaker. Most primary-vaccination clones reappeared after the booster (approximately 95% CD4, 88% CD8).

The rearrangement links TRBV28 to TRBJ2-7; 7 bases are shared with TRBD1. The material was CD4+ T cells sorted from PBMCs, obtained 10 days after the yellow fever booster vaccination. The clonotype originates from a man younger than 45 who received the YFV17D yellow fever vaccine. The CDR3 region is CASSSGTAPYEQYF. The CDR3 nucleotides are TGTGCCAGCAGTTCCGGGACAGCTCCCTACGAGCAGTACTTC.